These T cell receptor beta chains were read from a single sample in a study of blood T cell repertoires in COVID-19. TCRdb keeps only in-frame clones here, not all; method: immunoSEQ multiplex PCR. The top ten clones hold 1.1% to 1.5% of a sample with around 140,000 clones, 84% of them seen once. Sequenced material: peripheral blood. These receptors all come from a man in his sixties with acute or convalescent COVID-19. Each CDR3 is given with its conserved first and last residue. A D gene is named only where the DNA matches it firmly.

d_call j_call v_call cdr3_nt cdr3_aa
NA TRBJ2-5 TRBV5-1 TGCGCCAGCAGCCCCGAGGGATACCAAGAGACCCAGTACTTC CASSPEGYQETQYF
NA TRBJ1-5 TRBV7-3 TGTGCCAGCAGCCCGGAGAGGGAGTTCAATCAGCCCCAGCATTTT CASSPEREFNQPQHF
TRBD1 TRBJ2-1 TRBV11-2 TGTGCCAGCAGCTTATCGTCCAGGGGGCACTATGAGCAGTTCTTC CASSLSSRGHYEQFF
NA TRBJ1-2 TRBV9 TGTGCCAGCAGCGGAGGGCGGGGGGCGGTCTATGGCTACACCTTC CASSGGRGAVYGYTF
TRBD1 TRBJ2-5 TRBV9 TGTGCCAGCAGCGTAGGGACAGGGAGAGAGACCCAGTACTTC CASSVGTGRETQYF
NA TRBJ1-1 TRBV30 TGTGCCTGGAGTGGAGGAATCCACATGAACACTGAAGCTTTCTTT CAWSGGIHMNTEAFF
TRBD2 TRBJ2-1 TRBV10-3 TGTGCCATCAGTGACTCCGGACTAGTCCACAATGAGCAGTTCTTC CAISDSGLVHNEQFF
TRBD2 TRBJ2-5 TRBV7-3 TGTGCCAGCAGTCTTTCGGGCGGGAGGGAGACCCAGTACTTC CASSLSGGRETQYF
TRBD1 TRBJ2-3 TRBV12-3/TRBV12-4 TGTGCCAGCAGTTCAGGGGGAGATACGCAGTATTTT CASSSGGDTQYF
TRBD1 TRBJ1-2 TRBV6-1 TGTGCCAGCAGTGACACCGGGACAGTTTCTAACTATGGCTACACCTTC CASSDTGTVSNYGYTF
TRBD1 TRBJ1-6 TRBV27 TGTGCCAGTAGGCACACAACCGGGACAGGGGAGTCACCCCTCCACTTT CASRHTTGTGESPLHF
TRBD2 TRBJ2-1 TRBV19 TGTGCCAGTAGTATAGTGGGGACTAGTATCCAGGAGCAGTTCTTC CASSIVGTSIQEQFF
NA TRBJ1-1 TRBV6-5 TGTGCCAGCAGTTCCATACAGGTCGGTAACACTGAAGCTTTCTTT CASSSIQVGNTEAFF